This T cell receptor beta chain is drawn from a study of OX40 agonist ivuxolimab in advanced cancers. For the study at large: Enrolled patients in dose escalation had cancers that were hepatocellular carcinoma, melanoma, renal cell or head and neck cancer. Patients with prior anti-PD-1, anti-PD-L1 or anti-CTLA-4 therapy were eligible; 40% to 45% had some.

Assay used: immunoSEQ multiplex PCR; TCRdb lists only in-frame clones, some missing. Among about 48,000 clones, around 80% were seen once, and the ten largest hold about 7.3%. Trimming stripped 0 bases from V and 2 bases from J, with 2 bases between. The CDR3 is 12 residues long. The germline CDR1 and CDR2 sequences are KGHSY and FQNENV. About this clone itself: The antigen is not known.

Study-level results: Compared with CD4+, CD8+ T cells on average had more expanded clones. Nonresponders, in some cases, also had low normalized T-cell clonal expansion.

The clonotype originates from an adult with an advanced solid tumor such as melanoma, head and neck, liver or kidney cancer. The sequences come from CD4+ or CD8+ T cells sorted from blood, collected in a trial of the OX40 agonist ivuxolimab. V is TRBV16 and J is TRBJ2-7; D not resolved. This CDR3 reads CASSQSTYEQYF. The CDR3 DNA sequence: TGTGCCAGCAGCCAATCTACCTACGAGCAGTACTTC.